This T cell receptor (beta chain) was sequenced in a study of neurological immune-mediated disorders. Findings and caveats of the study: It was HTLV-1-associated myelopathy that showed the most TCR clonal expansion, while multiple sclerosis showed the least, falling below healthy controls.

The length of the CDR3 is 15 residues. The unsorted libraries originated from 2 million PBMCs kept at -80 C. The cDNA was synthesized by 5'RACE incorporating 10-nucleotide random UMIs. The output of every sequencing run, over 170 million TCR-beta sequences, came from 15-18 subjects. TCRdb processed the 5' RACE reads anew with MiXCR; each CDR3 protein has one entry. The table records approximately 50,000 distinct CDR3 sequences, 9% to 12% of them present only once. Of note for this clonotype: What it recognizes is unknown.

The genes are TRBV21-1 and TRBJ2-5; the D segment call TRBD2 is taken from the table without a DNA check. TRBV21-1 is flagged as a pseudogene. The TCR comes from a man aged 65 to 79 with HTLV-1-associated myelopathy (HAM/TSP). The source material was PBMCs. The chain's CDR3 is CASARLAGIQETQYF. CDR3 in DNA: TGTGCCAGCGCAAGACTAGCGGGAATCCAAGAGACCCAGTACTTC.